The 21 T cell receptor beta chains listed next were all sequenced from one sample in a study of blood T cell repertoires in COVID-19. The data were produced by immunoSEQ multiplex PCR, yet TCRdb's version contains in-frame clones alone and is incomplete. The sample lists 150,000 to 200,000 clones, about 93% occurring once. Sequencing used peripheral blood. These receptors were collected from a man aged 45-65 years with acute or convalescent COVID-19.

The V gene is TRBV5-6, the J gene TRBJ1-4; perhaps TRBD1 as D (5 bases). The CDR3 is made up of 13 amino acids. Germline V gene data show CDR1 as SGHDT and CDR2 as YYEEEE. Trimming took 3 bases from V and 7 from J, leaving 10 bases between them. CDR3 protein: CASSSRVAEKLFF. The CDR3 nucleotides are TGTGCCAGCAGCTCCAGGGTTGCTGAAAAACTGTTTTTT.

As to this clone: The sample has other DNA sequences that encode this CDR3 too. This chain links TRBV19 with TRBJ1-1; D remains unclear. Trimming removed 4 bases from V and 1 base from J, with 13 bases in between. The CDR3 spans 15 residues. Germline loops: CDR1 LNHDA, CDR2 SQIVND (reference sequence). CDR3 in amino acids: CASSSRGLGNTEAFF. CDR3 sequence (DNA): TGTGCCAGTAGTAGTCGAGGCCTCGGGAACACTGAAGCTTTCTTT. The full variable domain, with the rest looked up from reference TRBV19 and TRBJ1-1, is DGGITQSPKYLFRKEGQNVTLSCEQNLNHDAMYWYRQDPGQGLRLIYYSQIVNDFQKGDIAEGYSVSREKKESFPLTVTSAQKNPTAFYLCASSSRGLGNTEAFFGQGTRLTVV.

This clone has only a few counts. The gene calls are TRBV5-1 and TRBJ1-2, with D possibly matching TRBD1 (5 bases). Trimming removed 4 bases at V and 4 bases at J, with 20 bases between. The CDR3 has 16 residues. Germline CDR1 SGHRS, CDR2 YFSETQ. Written as DNA, the CDR3 is TGCGCCAGCAGCAGAGGAGGGGCCCTCGAGTCCTATGGCTACACCTTC. Its translation: CASSRGGALESYGYTF.

The chain couples TRBV24-1 to TRBJ2-4, with TRBD1 identical over 9 bases. Germline CDR1 KGHDR, CDR2 SFDVKD. The CDR3 has 15 residues. The V segment lost 5 bases and the J segment 8 bases; nucleotides outside the gene matches: 9. The CDR3 DNA is TGTGCCACCAGTGTTACCCATGACAGGGGGTACATTCAGTACTTC. Translating it yields CATSVTHDRGYIQYF.

This chain connects TRBV7-9 to TRBJ2-1; 12 positions match TRBD1. Germline V gene data show CDR1 as SEHNR and CDR2 as FQNEAQ (reference sequence). This CDR3 is 16 amino acids long. V was pared by 6 bases and J by 9 bases, with 12 bases of the junction left unmatched. CDR3 in DNA: TGTGCCAGCAGATCCCCCTGGGGACAGGGGGCAGGTGAGCAGTTCTTC. Amino acids: CASRSPWGQGAGEQFF.

V gene TRBV27 combines with J gene TRBJ2-3, with D maybe TRBD2 (6 bases). Between the trimmed V and J ends, which lost 3 bases and 1 base, there was a span of 11 bases. This CDR3 is 15 amino acids long. Germline CDR1 and CDR2: MNHEY and SMNVEV (reference sequence). CDR3 bases: TGTGCCAGCAGTTTCACACAGCGGGGCACAGATACGCAGTATTTT. It yields the protein CASSFTQRGTDTQYF.

The CDR3 sequence: CASSPLAAGGQAPLHF. CDR3 in DNA: TGTGCCAGCTCACCTCTGGCGGCAGGGGGCCAGGCACCCCTCCACTTT. V and J are TRBV18 and TRBJ1-6, with 8 bases lining up with TRBD1. CDR3 length: 16 residues. Per germline, CDR1 KGHSH and CDR2 LQKENI. Losses at the gene ends were 3 bases for V and 11 bases for J; bases not matched to a gene: 12.

J is TRBJ1-5 and V is TRBV2; TRBD1 might be the D (5 bases). Trimming removed 6 bases from V and 5 bases from J, with 14 bases in between. CDR3 length: 14 residues. Germline CDR1 is SNHLY and CDR2 is FYNNEI. The CDR3 nucleotides are TGTGCCAGCAGACAAAGTCGGGGGGATCAGCCCCAGCATTTT. Its protein product is CASRQSRGDQPQHF.

V is TRBV6-2 or TRBV6-3 and J is TRBJ2-5, with D maybe TRBD2 (5 bases). Trimming left V 5 bases short and J 7 bases short, with 11 bases between. The CDR3 is 12 amino acids. Germline V lookup: CDR1 MNHEY, CDR2 SVGEGT. CDR3 sequence: CASSPPRGTQYF. Written as DNA, the CDR3 is TGTGCCAGCAGTCCCCCCCGGGGGACCCAGTACTTC.

The chain couples TRBV3-1 (or the pseudogene TRBV3-2) to TRBJ2-5, with D unresolved. Germline lookup yields CDR1 LGHDT and CDR2 YNNKEL (reference sequence). This CDR3 has 11 residues. Between the trimmed V and J ends, which lost 3 bases and 5 bases, there was a span of 4 bases. CDR3 in amino acids: CASSQTETQYF. CDR3 nucleotides: TGTGCCAGCAGCCAGACTGAGACCCAGTACTTC.

The gene calls are TRBV7-9 and TRBJ2-3; D not certain. Germline CDR1 is SEHNR and CDR2 is FQNEAQ (reference sequence). The V and J ends lost 2 bases and 2 bases respectively, with 11 bases between them. The CDR3 spans 15 residues. This chain's CDR3 is CASSLRVEITDTQYF. In DNA form, the CDR3 reads TGTGCCAGCAGCTTACGGGTGGAGATCACAGATACGCAGTATTTT. Filled out from reference TRBV7-9 and TRBJ2-3, the complete variable domain reads DTGVSQNPRHKITKRGQNVTFRCDPISEHNRLYWYRQTLGQGPEFLTYFQNEAQLEKSRLLSDRFSAERPKGSFSTLEIQRTEQGDSAMYLCASSLRVEITDTQYFGPGTRLTVL.

J is TRBJ2-1 and V is TRBV9, with 8 bases matching TRBD1. CDR1 is SGDLS and CDR2 is YYNGEE in the germline V gene. V was clipped by 3 bases and J by 4 bases; unmatched bases: 6. The CDR3 runs to 15 residues. The CDR3 region has the DNA TGTGCCAGCAGCGGACAGGGGCTTAGTTACAATGAGCAGTTCTTC. Encoded protein: CASSGQGLSYNEQFF.

The CDR3 DNA is TGCGCCAGCAGCTGGGGGGGACTAGCGGGCACAGATACGCAGTATTTT. Translated: CASSWGGLAGTDTQYF. The V gene is TRBV5-1, the J gene TRBJ2-3; 11 positions match TRBD2. Unmatched junction bases numbered 4, after V lost 3 bases and J lost 1 base. CDR1 and CDR2 from the germline V gene are SGHRS and YFSETQ. The CDR3 has 16 amino acids.

The chain has TRBV28 and TRBJ2-1; D unclear. Trimming took off 6 bases at V and 8 bases at J, with 5 bases between the two ends. CDR3 size: 10 residues. Germline lookup yields CDR1 MDHEN and CDR2 SYDVKM. In DNA form, the CDR3 reads TGTGCCAGCAGCCGGTATGAGCAGTTCTTC. Protein product: CASSRYEQFF.

The chain employs TRBV6-5 and TRBJ1-5; tentative D call: TRBD1 (6 bases). CDR3 size: 13 residues. V lost 7 bases and J lost 5, with 12 bases in between. CDR1 is MNHEY, CDR2 SVGAGI, per germline. CDR3 sequence reads: CASNTGNYQPQHF. CDR3 bases: TGTGCCAGCAACACAGGGAACTATCAGCCCCAGCATTTT.

On this clone itself: The sample has other DNA sequences that encode this CDR3 too. The chain has TRBV27 and TRBJ2-7; TRBD1 matches 8 bases. CDR1 and CDR2 from the germline V gene are MNHEY and SMNVEV (reference sequence). Trimming cost V 5 bases and J 2 bases; bases outside gene matches: 5. There are 14 residues in the CDR3. The CDR3, as DNA: TGTGCCAGCAGTCTAGGGACAGGAGCCTACGAGCAGTACTTC. This codes for CASSLGTGAYEQYF.

The sample holds one count of this clone. This rearrangement joins TRBV30 to TRBJ2-7; 10 bases agree with TRBD2. Germline V CDR1 and CDR2: GTSNPN, SVGIG (reference sequence). The CDR3 loop spans 14 amino acids. The trim removed 2 bases at V and 7 bases at J, leaving 8 bases unmatched. The CDR3 nucleotides read TGTGCCTGGAGTCTTTCCCTAGCGGGAGTGGAGCAGTACTTC. Its translation: CAWSLSLAGVEQYF.

In its sample, this clone was seen once. The chain recombines TRBV18 with TRBJ2-1, with TRBD2 as a possible D gene (5 bases). V was shortened by 0 bases and J by 6 bases, with 9 bases between the two germline ends. Germline V gene sequence: CDR1 KGHSH, CDR2 LQKENI. The CDR3 is 14 residues long. This CDR3 is CASSPPTGSNEQFF. DNA for the CDR3: TGTGCCAGCTCACCACCAACGGGGTCCAATGAGCAGTTCTTC.

V gene TRBV19 combines with J gene TRBJ1-5, with a possible D match to TRBD1 (5 bases). This CDR3 has 14 residues. Germline values: CDR1 LNHDA, CDR2 SQIVND (reference sequence). V was shortened by 7 bases and J by 0 bases, with 10 bases between the two germline ends. CDR3 loop: CASKTDVSNQPQHF. In DNA form, the CDR3 reads TGTGCCAGTAAGACAGATGTTAGCAATCAGCCCCAGCATTTT.

This rearrangement joins TRBV6-2 or TRBV6-3 to TRBJ1-5; D is ambiguous. Germline lookup yields CDR1 MNHEY and CDR2 SVGEGT. The CDR3 has 14 amino acids. V lost 0 bases and J lost 4, with 7 bases in between. The CDR3 loop is CASSYSRGNQPQHF. DNA of the CDR3: TGTGCCAGCAGTTACTCGAGAGGGAATCAGCCCCAGCATTTT.

This clone has just one count. The V call is TRBV12-3 or TRBV12-4, the J call TRBJ2-5; 8 positions agree with TRBD1. J was trimmed by 12 bases and V by 2 bases; bases with no gene match: 8. The CDR3 has 13 residues. The CDR3 is CASSLPGQGQKYF. The CDR3 nucleotides are TGTGCCAGCAGTTTACCCGGACAGGGCCAGAAGTACTTC.